These 24 T cell receptor beta chains originate from one sample sequenced in a study of cytomegalovirus exposure and HLA in healthy donors listed by TCRdb under 2017. The protocol used for the library was the immunoSEQ multiplex PCR assay. Sourced from immuneACCESS, this table was stored by TCRdb with only in-frame sequences that have V and J called. A share of the clones is absent; for the studies checked, an unresolved V gene accounts for under half, and the remainder has no known explanation. For this sample there are some 98,000 clones; around 88% appear just once. In total, the top ten clones hold around 3.9% of the sample. Input material: PBMCs. The receptor source for this set is a young woman in good health and CMV-seronegative.

The rearrangement uses TRBV5-1 and TRBJ1-5, with a weak D call TRBD1 (6 bases). Deletions cut 3 bases from V and 5 bases from J, with 12 bases between. Germline loops: CDR1 SGHRS, CDR2 YFSETQ. This CDR3 has 14 amino acids. The CDR3 nucleotides read TGCGCCAGCAGCTCACTACCAGGGGATCAGCCCCAGCATTTT. The encoded protein is CASSSLPGDQPQHF.

The chain carries TRBV27 and TRBJ2-7; possible D gene TRBD1, 6 bases. Germline loops: CDR1 MNHEY, CDR2 SMNVEV (reference sequence). The length of the CDR3 is 13 residues. V dropped 4 bases and J dropped 6 bases, with 13 bases sitting between them. This CDR3 is CASSSRDNSEQYF. The CDR3 DNA reads as TGTGCCAGCAGTTCTCGGGACAATTCCGAGCAGTACTTC.

The chain employs TRBV5-4 and TRBJ2-1; 8 bases agree with TRBD2. Per the germline V gene, CDR1 is SGHNT and CDR2 is YYREEE (reference sequence). This CDR3 comprises 16 residues. After removal of 4 bases from V and 5 bases from J, the junction contained 11 bases not matched to a gene. CDR3 sequence: CASSESRTSPHNEQFF. The CDR3 nucleotides read TGTGCCAGCAGCGAAAGTCGGACTAGCCCCCACAATGAGCAGTTCTTC.

This clone was counted only a few times. The V gene is TRBV7-2, the J gene TRBJ2-3, with 7 bases fitting TRBD2. Germline CDR1 and CDR2: SGHTA and FQGNSA. The CDR3 has 16 amino acids. V was clipped by 1 base and J by 2 bases; unmatched bases: 6. CDR3 region: CASSLDPAGITDTQYF. The CDR3 DNA sequence: TGTGCCAGCAGCTTAGATCCAGCGGGGATCACAGATACGCAGTATTTT.

There are a few counts of this clone. The CDR3 is CASSEGTGNTYGYTF. DNA for the CDR3: TGCGCCAGCAGTGAAGGGACAGGGAACACCTATGGCTACACCTTC. The chain is built from TRBV10-1 and TRBJ1-2, with TRBD1 matching over 9 bases. J gave up 4 bases and V 3 bases, and 6 bases lay outside the gene matches. Germline V lookup: CDR1 WNHNN, CDR2 SYGVQD (reference sequence). This CDR3 comprises 15 residues.

V is TRBV10-1 and J is TRBJ2-3, with TRBD2 matching over 8 bases. V shed 3 bases, J shed 2 bases, and the junction held 19 bases outside the gene matches. The CDR3 has 20 residues. In germline, CDR1 is WNHNN, CDR2 SYGVQD (reference sequence). The CDR3 DNA is TGCGCCAGCAGTGAATTTGCCGAGCGGGAGTCTATTGGGAACACAGATACGCAGTATTTT. This encodes CASSEFAERESIGNTDTQYF.

This clone was observed a handful of times. The CDR3 DNA reads as TGTGCCAGCAGCGTGAGTGGATCCGGGGGCTATGGCTACACCTTC. This codes for CASSVSGSGGYGYTF. This chain links TRBV9 with TRBJ1-2; maybe TRBD1 (5 bases). The germline V and J ends were trimmed by 2 bases and 4 bases, with 15 bases remaining between them. Germline lookup yields CDR1 SGDLS and CDR2 YYNGEE. The CDR3 is 15 amino acids.

The chain recombines TRBV6-1 with TRBJ2-5; 10 bases align to TRBD1. Germline V lookup: CDR1 MNHNS, CDR2 SASEGT. The CDR3 totals 16 residues. Germline trimming cut 2 bases from V and 5 bases from J; bases unmatched to any gene: 8. CDR3 nucleotides: TGTGCCAGCAGTGAAACCTCGACAGGGGGCTGGGAGACCCAGTACTTC. Its translation: CASSETSTGGWETQYF.

The J gene is TRBJ2-7, the V gene TRBV7-2; 7 bases agree with TRBD2. The CDR3 is 16 amino acids. V shed 3 bases, J shed 5 bases, and the junction held 13 bases outside the gene matches. Looked up from germline, CDR1 is SGHTA and CDR2 is FQGNSA. The CDR3 region is CASSLPLGGTNDEQYF. CDR3 bases: TGTGCCAGCAGCTTGCCGCTGGGGGGGACTAACGACGAGCAGTACTTC.

The chain links TRBV6-1 to TRBJ1-1; possibly TRBD1 for D (6 bases). CDR3 length: 12 residues. Germline V gene lookup returns CDR1 MNHNS and CDR2 SASEGT. Trimming took off 8 bases at V and 11 bases at J, with 18 bases between the two ends. The CDR3 is CASWGHRRGAFF. As DNA, the CDR3 is TGTGCCAGCTGGGGCCACCGAAGGGGGGCTTTCTTT.

Written as DNA, the CDR3 is TGTGCCAGCAGTCCCACCCCGGACAATGAGCAGTTCTTC. This translates into CASSPTPDNEQFF. The chain uses TRBV13 and TRBJ2-1, with D unclear. The CDR3 length is 13 residues. Germline V lookup: CDR1 PRHDT, CDR2 FYEKMQ (reference sequence). V lost 6 bases and J 5 bases, leaving 11 bases between the germline ends.

This rearrangement joins TRBV10-3 to TRBJ1-6; no firm D call. The V gene lost 4 bases and the J gene lost 9 bases, with 16 bases spanning the gap. CDR3 length: 15 amino acids. In germline, CDR1 is ENHRY, CDR2 SYGVKD. CDR3 region: CAISVGGMSSSPLHF. Written as DNA, the CDR3 is TGTGCCATCAGTGTAGGAGGGATGAGTAGTTCACCCCTCCACTTT.

This rearrangement joins TRBV28 to TRBJ2-7; possibly TRBD1 for D (6 bases). The CDR3 runs 13 residues. The ends were cut back, 7 bases at V and 2 bases at J, with 12 bases in the middle. Germline CDR1 and CDR2: MDHEN and SYDVKM. The CDR3 DNA reads TGTGCCAGCACGACGACAGGCCCCTACGAGCAGTACTTC. It encodes CASTTTGPYEQYF.

The chain carries TRBV11-3 and TRBJ2-7; D not resolved. V shed 2 bases and J shed 2 bases, with 7 bases lying between them. From germline, CDR1 is SGHNT and CDR2 YENEEA. This CDR3 is 13 amino acids long. The CDR3 is CASSLSTAYEQYF. The CDR3 coding sequence is TGTGCCAGCAGCTTATCGACTGCCTACGAGCAGTACTTC.

This chain joins TRBV27 and TRBJ1-5; 7 positions agree with TRBD1. Germline loops: CDR1 MNHEY, CDR2 SMNVEV (reference sequence). With 4 bases clipped from V and 3 bases from J, the junction kept 6 bases outside the gene matches. The CDR3 contains 15 residues. The CDR3 bases are TGTGCCAGCAGTTCCCGACAGGGACCCAATCAGCCCCAGCATTTT. This gives the protein CASSSRQGPNQPQHF.

The chain employs TRBV19 and TRBJ2-1; tentative D call: TRBD2 (5 bases). V was pared by 6 bases and J by 3 bases, with 18 bases between. This CDR3 spans 16 amino acids. CDR1 is LNHDA, CDR2 SQIVND, per germline (reference sequence). The CDR3 loop reads CASSPLSGGLYNEQFF. In DNA, the CDR3 is TGTGCCAGTAGCCCCCTGAGTGGAGGACTCTACAATGAGCAGTTCTTC.

The chain employs TRBV5-6 and TRBJ1-2; D call uncertain. Germline lookup yields CDR1 SGHDT and CDR2 YYEEEE. V was cut by 0 bases and J by 7 bases, with 10 bases left in between. This CDR3 has 13 amino acids. This chain's CDR3 is CASSLEAEGGYTF. Here the CDR3 DNA reads TGTGCCAGCAGCTTGGAGGCAGAGGGTGGCTACACCTTC.

The rearrangement joins TRBV7-2 to TRBJ1-5; 8 nucleotides match TRBD1. With V trimmed by 1 base and J by 1 base, 12 bases remained unmatched. In germline, CDR1 is SGHTA, CDR2 FQGNSA. The CDR3 length is 19 residues. The CDR3 spells CASSLVGQVGWGSNQPQHF. The CDR3 DNA follows: TGTGCCAGCAGCTTAGTGGGACAGGTGGGGTGGGGAAGCAATCAGCCCCAGCATTTT.

The chain employs TRBV6-5 and TRBJ1-2; D gene ambiguous. The V end was cut by 7 bases, the J end by 3 bases, with 12 bases between. The CDR3 runs 13 residues. Germline CDR1 is MNHEY and CDR2 is SVGAGI. The DNA for the CDR3 is TGTGCCAGCAAACGAGAGTTTGACTATGGCTACACCTTC. This translates into CASKREFDYGYTF.

The CDR3, as DNA: TGTGCCAGCAGACCTCGGACAGGGAACGAGCAGTACTTC. Residues: CASRPRTGNEQYF. V gene TRBV28 combines with J gene TRBJ2-7; 8 nucleotides align to TRBD1. Losses at the gene ends were 6 bases for V and 5 bases for J; bases not matched to a gene: 6. The CDR3 is 13 amino acids. Germline assignment: CDR1 MDHEN and CDR2 SYDVKM.

The chain employs TRBV27 and TRBJ1-2; 9 nucleotides line up with TRBD1. Unmatched junction bases numbered 12, after V lost 6 bases and J lost 1 base. Germline V CDR1 and CDR2: MNHEY, SMNVEV (reference sequence). This CDR3 is 17 amino acids long. CDR3 residues: CASSYRGTGPINYGYTF. The DNA of the CDR3 is TGTGCCAGCAGCTATAGGGGGACAGGGCCTATTAACTATGGCTACACCTTC.

The V call is TRBV7-6, the J call TRBJ2-7; perhaps TRBD2 as D (5 bases). V gave up 11 bases and J gave up 2 bases, with 16 bases separating them. The CDR3 contains 13 residues. Germline loops: CDR1 SGHVS, CDR2 FNYEAQ. For the CDR3, the DNA is TGTGCCTCTAGCCCCGGGGTGACCTACGAGCAGTACTTC. It translates to CASSPGVTYEQYF. The full variable domain, rest sourced from reference TRBV7-6 and TRBJ2-7, is GAGVSQSPRYKVTKRGQDVALRCDPISGHVSLYWYRQALGQGPEFLTYFNYEAQQDKSGLPNDRFSAERPEGSISTLTIQRTEQRDSAMYRCASSPGVTYEQYFGPGTRLTVT.

The chain links TRBV9 to TRBJ2-2; 8 nucleotides align to TRBD2. V shed 9 bases and J 4 bases; nucleotides not matched to a gene: 2. The CDR3 length is 12 residues. CDR1 is SGDLS and CDR2 is YYNGEE in the germline V gene. The CDR3 sequence is CATTSATGELFF. The CDR3 region has the DNA TGTGCCACGACTAGCGCCACCGGGGAGCTGTTTTTT.

The chain employs TRBV18 and TRBJ2-3; no clear D gene. Germline CDR1 and CDR2: KGHSH and LQKENI. V was cut by 2 bases and J by 0 bases, with 6 bases left in between. The CDR3 loop spans 14 amino acids. In DNA form, the CDR3 reads TGTGCCAGCTCACCAGTCGAGAGCACAGATACGCAGTATTTT. This gives the protein CASSPVESTDTQYF.